The rows below give T cell receptor beta chains drawn from one sample of a study of shared clonotypes between healthy human individuals. Some clones are missing from TCRdb's copy, which holds only in-frame ones; the method was immunoSEQ multiplex PCR. Of around 600,000 clones listed, roughly 95% were seen once; the top ten hold 0.11%. The sequencing sample was made of naive CD8+ T cells sorted from blood. These receptors originate from a woman aged 30 to 39 in good health. Each CDR3 is given with its conserved first and last residue. The order of the fields is D gene, J gene, clone size, V gene, CDR3 protein, CDR3 DNA. D genes are given only for firm matches. Clone size is shown for a subset of rows, as once, few, many or a class of expanded clone.

D: .; J: TRBJ2-2; size: .; V: TRBV6-5; CDR3: CASSYLGEGTGELFF; DNA: TGTGCCAGCAGTTACTTGGGAGAAGGTACCGGGGAGCTGTTTTTT
D: .; J: TRBJ1-2; size: few; V: TRBV7-9; CDR3: CASSLGGLGYTF; DNA: TGTGCCAGCAGCTTAGGTGGACTTGGCTACACCTTC
D: TRBD1; J: TRBJ2-7; size: .; V: TRBV6-6; CDR3: CASSNRDRGSEQYF; DNA: TGTGCCAGCAGTAACCGGGACAGGGGGAGCGAGCAGTACTTC
D: .; J: TRBJ2-7; size: .; V: TRBV13; CDR3: CASSRGISAAYEQYF; DNA: TGTGCCAGCAGCAGGGGTATTAGTGCCGCCTACGAGCAGTACTTC
D: .; J: TRBJ1-5; size: .; V: TRBV14; CDR3: CASSQVAGVVQPQHF; DNA: TGTGCCAGCAGCCAAGTGGCAGGGGTTGTTCAGCCCCAGCATTTT
D: .; J: TRBJ1-2; size: .; V: TRBV18; CDR3: CASSPEKGTGNYGYTF; DNA: TGTGCCAGCTCACCGGAAAAGGGGACCGGTAACTATGGCTACACCTTC
D: .; J: TRBJ1-2; size: .; V: TRBV5-6; CDR3: CASSLFGGDPNYGYTF; DNA: TGTGCCAGCAGCTTGTTTGGGGGAGATCCTAACTATGGCTACACCTTC
D: .; J: TRBJ1-1; size: .; V: TRBV9; CDR3: CASGGNTEAFF; DNA: TGTGCCAGCGGGGGGAACACTGAAGCTTTCTTT
D: .; J: TRBJ2-7; size: .; V: TRBV5-8; CDR3: CASNFGQNSYEQYF; DNA: TGTGCCAGCAACTTCGGGCAGAATTCCTACGAGCAGTACTTC
D: TRBD1; J: TRBJ2-7; size: .; V: TRBV19; CDR3: CASSIDAPGTENNEQYF; DNA: TGTGCCAGTAGTATAGATGCCCCCGGGACAGAGAACAACGAGCAGTACTTC
D: TRBD2; J: TRBJ2-3; size: .; V: TRBV5-3; CDR3: CARSFPGTSGRGDTDTQYF; DNA: TGTGCCAGAAGCTTCCCCGGGACTAGCGGGAGGGGCGACACAGATACGCAGTATTTT
D: .; J: TRBJ2-3; size: .; V: TRBV12-2; CDR3: CASRSSSASTDTQYF; DNA: TGTGCAAGTCGCTCCTCTAGCGCCAGCACAGATACGCAGTATTTT
D: .; J: TRBJ2-7; size: .; V: TRBV7-9; CDR3: CASSGDRYSYEQYF; DNA: TGTGCCAGCAGCGGCGACAGGTATAGCTACGAGCAGTACTTC
D: .; J: TRBJ2-7; size: .; V: TRBV9; CDR3: CASSADESEQYF; DNA: TGTGCCAGCAGCGCGGATGAAAGCGAGCAGTACTTC
D: .; J: TRBJ2-5; size: .; V: TRBV28; CDR3: CASSLDVGLGSETQYF; DNA: TGTGCCAGCAGTTTAGATGTCGGGTTGGGTTCAGAGACCCAGTACTTC
D: TRBD2; J: TRBJ2-3; size: .; V: TRBV28; CDR3: CASSTLAGDSTPTDTQYF; DNA: TGTGCCAGCAGTACGTTAGCGGGAGACTCCACCCCCACAGATACGCAGTATTTT
D: .; J: TRBJ1-1; size: .; V: TRBV11-2; CDR3: CASRPEMSEAFF; DNA: TGTGCCAGCAGGCCAGAGATGTCTGAAGCTTTCTTT
D: .; J: TRBJ2-7; size: .; V: TRBV27; CDR3: CASGPRGYEQYF; DNA: TGTGCCAGCGGGCCCCGGGGCTACGAGCAGTACTTC
D: TRBD2; J: TRBJ2-1; size: .; V: TRBV5-1; CDR3: CASSLDSTSGYNEQFF; DNA: TGCGCCAGCAGCTTGGATTCGACTAGCGGGTACAATGAGCAGTTCTTC
D: .; J: TRBJ2-6; size: .; V: TRBV27; CDR3: CASSSQEGRRDSGANVLTF; DNA: TGTGCCAGCAGTTCGCAGGAAGGAAGACGTGACTCTGGGGCCAACGTCCTGACTTTC